This TCR beta chain stems from a study of shared clonotypes between healthy human individuals. The wider study: Per-donor plates numbered three CD4 naive, three CD4 memory, two CD8 naive and one CD8 memory. The study's findings and limits: In contrast to clonotypes shared by all four donors, non-shared clonotypes had lower generation probabilities. Sampling covered nothing but blood. Tissue TCR repertoires likely differ from those found in blood.

As to this clone: The antigen remains unidentified.

How the authors handled the data: ImmunoSEQ only sent back junction sequences with no quality scores, so filtering was done differently. Repertoires were generated with immunoSEQ multiplex PCR, while TCRdb's copy carries only in-frame clones and drops some. V and J calls and clone size are those listed in that table; D and trimming were worked out from the DNA. The sample records hundreds of thousands of clones, 90% to 97% being singletons. Germline V CDR1 and CDR2: SGHTA, FQGTGA. Losses at the gene ends were 5 bases for V and 3 bases for J; bases not matched to a gene: 7. This CDR3 comprises 15 residues.

V usage is TRBV7-3 and J usage is TRBJ2-7; 10 nucleotides agree with TRBD1. The source of this sequence is a young woman in good health. Specimen: naive CD4+ T cells sorted from blood. Stated subset: CD45RA+ positively selected. CDR3 DNA sequence: TGTGCCAGCAGCCCGGGACAGGGGTTGTTCTACGAGCAGTACTTC. It is translated as CASSPGQGLFYEQYF.